The 4 T cell receptor beta chains below were found in one sample sequenced in a study of blood T cell repertoires in COVID-19. Some clones are missing from TCRdb's copy, which holds only in-frame ones; the method was immunoSEQ multiplex PCR. The sample comprises some 200,000 clones, 88% of which are singletons, and approximately 1.6% rests with the top ten. Input material: peripheral blood. These receptors were taken from a man in his 70s with acute or convalescent COVID-19.

The rearrangement joins TRBV2 to TRBJ1-5; 7 nucleotides agree with TRBD1. The CDR3 is 16 residues long. V lost 1 base, J lost 6 bases, and 9 bases stayed unmatched. Germline lookup yields CDR1 SNHLY and CDR2 FYNNEI. This chain's CDR3 is CASSEGVGGIAQPQHF. In nucleotides, the CDR3 is TGTGCCAGCAGTGAAGGGGTAGGGGGCATCGCTCAGCCCCAGCATTTT. Based on the CDR3 plus reference TRBV2 and TRBJ1-5, the full variable domain is EPEVTQTPSHQVTQMGQEVILRCVPISNHLYFYWYRQILGQKVEFLVSFYNNEISEKSEIFDDQFSVERPDGSNFTLKIRSTKLEDSAMYFCASSEGVGGIAQPQHFGDGTRLSIL.

The chain combines TRBV2 with TRBJ2-3, with D possibly TRBD1 on 6 matching bases. V was pared by 4 bases and J by 3 bases, with 14 bases between. Germline lookup yields CDR1 SNHLY and CDR2 FYNNEI. This CDR3 is built from 15 residues. CDR3 nucleotide sequence: TGTGCCAGCAGTGGGGACACCTCAAGAACAGATACGCAGTATTTT. It codes for CASSGDTSRTDTQYF.

This clone was detected a few times. The V and J genes are TRBV7-8 and TRBJ2-7; D may be TRBD2 (6 bases). Trimming shortened V by 1 base and J by 2 bases, and 15 bases separated the two germline ends. Germline V gene lookup returns CDR1 SGHVS and CDR2 FQNEAQ. The CDR3 extends over 16 amino acids. The CDR3 loop is CASSLGSRRATYEQYF. The CDR3 bases are TGTGCCAGCAGCTTAGGCTCTCGGAGGGCCACCTACGAGCAGTACTTC. Full variable domain (rest looked up from reference TRBV7-8 and TRBJ2-7): GAGVSQSPRYKVAKRGQDVALRCDPISGHVSLFWYQQALGQGPEFLTYFQNEAQLDKSGLPSDRFFAERPEGSVSTLKIQRTQQEDSAVYLCASSLGSRRATYEQYFGPGTRLTVT.

The chain has TRBV15 and TRBJ1-2, with 9 nucleotides matching TRBD1. From germline, CDR1 is LNHNV and CDR2 YYDKDF (reference sequence). The V and J ends lost 8 bases and 5 bases, in that order; junction bases with no gene match: 15. This CDR3 has 16 residues. CDR3 coding DNA: TGTGCCACCCGGGGGGACAGGGTGATCGGGATGTATGGCTACACCTTC. It codes for CATRGDRVIGMYGYTF.